The entry that follows covers one TCR beta chain sequence. The target antigen is unknown. The CDR3 sequence is 21 residues long. Germline V lookup: CDR1 SEHNR, CDR2 FQNEAQ (reference sequence). V gave up 5 bases and J gave up 4 bases; unmatched junction bases: 24. The record originates from a study of T cell responses to AZD1222 COVID-19 vaccine. Findings of the study overall: Mostly white British, mostly female donors; authors suggested clonal diversity may be underestimated. CD4 TCRs covered the whole spike, strongest at regions 160-218 and 743-854. AZD1222 recipients seropositive at baseline numbered only five or six. Unmutated variant regions reportedly attract nearly half of all spike-specific TCRs.

Clones were sequenced by immunoSEQ multiplex PCR, and TCRdb holds only the in-frame ones, with some missing. The table shows some 110,000 clones, with more than 75% occurring only once. The receptor was isolated from an adult who received the AZD1222 COVID-19 vaccine. This sequence joins TRBV7-9 and TRBJ2-3, with TRBD2 matching over 10 bases. Sequenced here: peripheral blood, sampled 28 days after the second AZD1222 dose. CDR3 residues: CASSNYGQREGYQRRADTQYF. CDR3 bases: TGTGCCAGCAGCAACTACGGTCAGCGGGAGGGTTATCAACGAAGGGCAGATACGCAGTATTTT.